The rows below give T cell receptor beta chains drawn from one sample of a study of T cell responses to AZD1222 COVID-19 vaccine. Clones were sequenced by immunoSEQ multiplex PCR, and TCRdb holds only the in-frame ones, with some missing. The table lists fewer than 120,000 clones, roughly nine tenths of them singletons. Sequences were derived from peripheral blood, sampled on day 0 of AZD1222 vaccination. These receptor sequences come from an adult in good health. Both conserved end residues are part of each CDR3. The D gene is left open where the match is weak. Size values are once, few and many counts, or a class for expanded clones, and some rows have none.

j_call	clone_size	v_call	d_call	cdr3_aa	cdr3_nt
TRBJ1-3	NA	TRBV5-1	NA	CASGQGGNTIYF	TGCGCCAGCGGGCAGGGAGGAAACACCATATATTTT
TRBJ1-2	NA	TRBV6-5	NA	CASSYREKNYGYTF	TGTGCCAGCAGTTACAGGGAAAAAAACTATGGCTACACCTTC
TRBJ1-4	NA	TRBV6-1	NA	CASSEDRQSNEKLFF	TGTGCCAGCAGTGAAGATCGGCAGTCTAATGAAAAACTGTTTTTT
TRBJ1-6	NA	TRBV19	NA	CASSRLDIYSSYNSPLHF	TGTGCCAGTAGTAGGTTGGACATTTACAGCTCCTATAATTCACCCCTCCACTTT
TRBJ1-2	few	TRBV5-1	NA	CASSLGATEEKRYTF	TGCGCCAGCAGCTTGGGGGCGACGGAGGAAAAGCGCTACACCTTC
TRBJ2-4	NA	TRBV7-9	TRBD2	CASSSTGTSKVDIQYF	TGTGCCAGCAGCTCCACCGGGACTAGCAAAGTAGACATTCAGTACTTC
TRBJ2-2	NA	TRBV24-1	NA	CATSDSGGGITGELFF	TGTGCCACCAGTGATTCAGGGGGAGGTATCACCGGGGAGCTGTTTTTT
TRBJ1-6	few	TRBV28	NA	CASNPNNSPLHF	TGTGCCAGCAACCCCAACAATTCACCCCTCCACTTT
TRBJ1-5	NA	TRBV7-9	TRBD1	CASSPDRGQRGGNQPQHF	TGTGCCAGCAGCCCGGACAGGGGGCAACGGGGTGGCAATCAGCCCCAGCATTTT
TRBJ2-7	NA	TRBV5-1	TRBD1	CASRPGTGSYEQYF	TGCGCCAGCAGGCCAGGGACAGGTTCCTACGAGCAGTACTTC
TRBJ2-3	NA	TRBV24-1	NA	CATSDPAGSTDTQYF	TGTGCCACCAGTGATCCGGCCGGGAGCACAGATACGCAGTATTTT
TRBJ2-7	NA	TRBV15	NA	CATSRDGQLPYEQYF	TGTGCCACCAGCAGAGATGGACAGCTACCCTACGAGCAGTACTTC
TRBJ1-4	NA	TRBV27	NA	CASSDGTRGEKLFF	TGTGCCAGCAGCGACGGGACTCGAGGTGAAAAACTGTTTTTT
TRBJ1-1	NA	TRBV3-1/TRBV3-2	NA	CASSQDLGAIGNTEAFF	TGTGCCAGCAGCCAAGATTTGGGGGCGATCGGGAACACTGAAGCTTTCTTT
TRBJ2-6	NA	TRBV7-2	TRBD2	CASSFREAGANVLTF	TGTGCCAGCAGCTTCCGGGAGGCTGGGGCCAACGTCCTGACTTTC
TRBJ1-1	NA	TRBV6-5	NA	CASSYSRGWYTEAFF	TGTGCCAGCAGTTACTCTCGGGGCTGGTACACTGAAGCTTTCTTT
TRBJ2-2	NA	TRBV2	TRBD1	CASAGQGVTGELFF	TGTGCCAGCGCAGGACAGGGTGTCACCGGGGAGCTGTTTTTT
TRBJ1-1	few	TRBV14	TRBD1	CASRSGQGMNTEAFF	TGTGCCAGCAGATCCGGACAGGGCATGAACACTGAAGCTTTCTTT
TRBJ1-4	NA	TRBV7-9	TRBD1	CASSSGDRGLTNEKLFF	TGTGCCAGCAGCTCCGGCGACAGGGGGCTCACTAATGAAAAACTGTTTTTT
TRBJ1-1	NA	TRBV11-1	NA	CASSLGRDGRTEAFF	TGTGCCAGCAGCCTCGGGCGGGACGGACGAACTGAAGCTTTCTTT
TRBJ1-6	NA	TRBV6-1	NA	CASSEDPGRNSPLHF	TGTGCCAGCAGTGAAGATCCAGGGCGCAATTCACCCCTCCACTTT
TRBJ2-1	NA	TRBV7-3	NA	CASSALENEQFF	TGTGCCAGCAGCGCGCTAGAGAATGAGCAGTTCTTC
TRBJ2-5	NA	TRBV5-1	TRBD2	CASSLERGAVETQYF	TGCGCCAGCAGCTTGGAGCGGGGGGCAGTAGAGACCCAGTACTTC
TRBJ1-1	NA	TRBV7-8	NA	CASSLVAMNTEAFF	TGTGCCAGCAGCTTAGTGGCCATGAACACTGAAGCTTTCTTT
TRBJ1-5	NA	TRBV4-2	NA	CASSQVDTGTYNQPQHF	TGTGCCAGCAGCCAAGTTGACACCGGGACCTATAATCAGCCCCAGCATTTT
TRBJ2-3	NA	TRBV12-3/TRBV12-4	NA	CASSLSTDTQYF	TGTGCCAGCAGTCTGAGCACAGATACGCAGTATTTT
TRBJ1-2	NA	TRBV5-1	NA	CASSLVSDGAGYTF	TGCGCCAGCAGCTTGGTGTCAGATGGGGCTGGCTACACCTTC
TRBJ2-7	few	TRBV18	TRBD1	CASSPPPTTGGGERDLYEQYF	TGTGCCAGCTCACCCCCGCCTACGACAGGGGGAGGAGAACGGGACCTCTACGAGCAGTACTTC
TRBJ2-5	NA	TRBV19	NA	CASSIEGGRGRETQYF	TGTGCCAGTAGTATAGAGGGGGGCAGGGGTCGAGAGACCCAGTACTTC
TRBJ2-5	NA	TRBV27	NA	CASSFSGYQETQYF	TGTGCCAGCAGTTTTAGCGGATACCAAGAGACCCAGTACTTC
TRBJ1-2	NA	TRBV5-1	NA	CASRTGSNYGYTF	TGCGCCAGCAGAACAGGCTCTAACTATGGCTACACCTTC
TRBJ2-2	NA	TRBV4-3	TRBD2	CASSHPLGAGGPGELFF	TGCGCCAGCAGCCACCCCCTAGGAGCGGGGGGCCCCGGGGAGCTGTTTTTT
TRBJ2-7	NA	TRBV7-9	NA	CASSPGGPYEQYF	TGTGCCAGCAGCCCTGGCGGTCCCTACGAGCAGTACTTC
TRBJ2-5	NA	TRBV18	TRBD1	CASSSGQGQETQYF	TGTGCCAGCTCCTCAGGACAGGGCCAAGAGACCCAGTACTTC
TRBJ1-1	NA	TRBV5-4	TRBD1	CASSSPGTGGNTEAFF	TGTGCCAGCAGCTCTCCCGGGACAGGGGGGAACACTGAAGCTTTCTTT
TRBJ2-3	NA	TRBV5-6	NA	CASSFTGSDTQYF	TGTGCCAGCAGCTTTACTGGTTCAGATACGCAGTATTTT
TRBJ2-7	NA	TRBV5-6	TRBD1	CASSKGTGFTYEQYF	TGTGCCAGCAGCAAGGGGACAGGGTTCACCTACGAGCAGTACTTC
TRBJ1-2	NA	TRBV28	TRBD1	CASSPTGGYGYTF	TGTGCCAGCAGTCCCACAGGGGGCTATGGCTACACCTTC
TRBJ1-2	once	TRBV24-1	TRBD1	CATSDTGQGVFGYTF	TGTGCCACCAGTGATACTGGACAGGGCGTTTTTGGCTACACCTTC
TRBJ1-6	NA	TRBV21-1	NA	CASSKRGDGDNSPLHF	TGTGCCAGCAGCAAACGGGGTGACGGAGATAATTCACCCCTCCACTTT
TRBJ2-1	NA	TRBV11-2	TRBD2	CASSLALWRESSYNEQFF	TGTGCCAGCAGCTTAGCCTTGTGGCGGGAGAGCTCCTACAATGAGCAGTTCTTC
TRBJ2-5	NA	TRBV5-4	NA	CASSLDAGQETQYF	TGTGCCAGCAGCTTGGATGCGGGCCAAGAGACCCAGTACTTC
TRBJ2-1	NA	TRBV6-2/TRBV6-3	TRBD2	CASSSQRLAGDHNEQFF	TGTGCCAGCAGTTCCCAGCGACTAGCGGGGGATCACAATGAGCAGTTCTTC
TRBJ2-2	NA	TRBV5-1	TRBD2	CASSPGTSGRPGWLFF	TGCGCCAGCAGCCCCGGGACTAGCGGGAGGCCCGGTTGGCTGTTTTTT
TRBJ2-7	NA	TRBV7-9	TRBD1	CASSLGQGPNEQYF	TGTGCCAGCAGCTTGGGACAGGGTCCCAACGAGCAGTACTTC
TRBJ1-1	NA	TRBV6-4	TRBD1	CASRETGRDTEAFF	TGTGCCAGCAGAGAGACAGGGCGGGACACTGAAGCTTTCTTT
TRBJ1-2	once	TRBV5-6	NA	CASSPTGYNYGYTF	TGTGCCAGCAGCCCGACGGGTTATAACTATGGCTACACCTTC
TRBJ2-1	NA	TRBV3-1/TRBV3-2	TRBD2	CASSHARLAGGPGEQFF	TGTGCCAGCAGCCATGCGCGACTAGCGGGGGGGCCGGGTGAGCAGTTCTTC
TRBJ2-5	NA	TRBV19	NA	CASTSQYQETQYF	TGTGCCAGTACGTCGCAGTACCAAGAGACCCAGTACTTC
TRBJ2-5	NA	TRBV24-1	NA	CATKGDLETQYF	TGTGCCACCAAGGGGGATTTAGAGACCCAGTACTTC
TRBJ1-5	NA	TRBV28	NA	CASRTRSNQPQHF	TGTGCCAGCAGGACAAGGAGCAATCAGCCCCAGCATTTT